Below, 6 T cell receptor beta chains from the same sample are listed, as sequenced in a study of shared clonotypes between healthy human individuals. Profiling relied on immunoSEQ multiplex PCR, and the TCRdb table lists in-frame clones only, not all of them. The top ten clones hold 0.36% of a sample with about 2.4 million clones, 93% of them seen once. The material sequenced was naive CD4+ T cells from PBMCs. Subset meaning: CD45RA+ positively selected. These receptors originate from a man aged 18 to 29 in good health. Some clones in this sample may be carry-over from other donors' samples.

For the CDR3, the DNA is TGTGCCAGCAGCTTCGGACACCCGAGCTCCTACGAGCAGTACTTC. Protein: CASSFGHPSSYEQYF. The chain links TRBV5-4 to TRBJ2-7; a possible D gene is TRBD1 (5 bases). The V and J ends lost 2 bases and 0 bases respectively, with 12 bases between them. Germline CDR1 is SGHNT and CDR2 is YYREEE (reference sequence). This CDR3 is 15 amino acids long.

CDR3 residues: CASSPGTKTYEQYF. The CDR3 coding sequence is TGTGCCAGCAGCCCCGGGACAAAGACCTACGAGCAGTACTTC. The V gene is TRBV7-8, the J gene TRBJ2-7, with D maybe TRBD1 (6 bases). Trimming cost V 5 bases and J 2 bases, with 13 bases left between them. The CDR3 loop spans 14 amino acids. Germline CDR1 is SGHVS and CDR2 is FQNEAQ.

The V and J genes are TRBV28 and TRBJ1-1; D ambiguous. Trimming cost V 8 bases and J 3 bases, with 22 bases left between them. In germline, CDR1 is MDHEN, CDR2 SYDVKM. This CDR3 contains 16 residues. CDR3 loop: CASHSLSIWVDTEAFF. CDR3 coding DNA: TGTGCCAGCCACAGTTTAAGTATATGGGTCGACACTGAAGCTTTCTTT.

This chain uses TRBV28 with TRBJ1-2; D not certain. Germline V lookup: CDR1 MDHEN, CDR2 SYDVKM. CDR3 length equals 12 residues. Trimming took off 4 bases at V and 14 bases at J, with 17 bases between the two ends. The CDR3 here is CASSSPDGSRTF. The CDR3 bases are TGTGCCAGCAGTTCCCCCGACGGGTCTCGGACCTTC.

This rearrangement joins TRBV19 to TRBJ2-2, with a possible D match to TRBD2 (6 bases). The CDR3 is made up of 16 amino acids. Trimming pared 7 bases from V and 5 bases from J, leaving 20 bases between. Germline lookup yields CDR1 LNHDA and CDR2 SQIVND (reference sequence). In DNA form, the CDR3 reads TGTGCCAGTACGGGGAGGCGGGAAAGGTTTACCGGGGAGCTGTTTTTT. The encoded protein is CASTGRRERFTGELFF.

This rearrangement joins TRBV5-4 to TRBJ1-1; 8 bases match TRBD1. The CDR3 is made up of 15 amino acids. V gave up 6 bases and J gave up 7 bases; unmatched junction bases: 14. The germline V gene has CDR1 SGHNT and CDR2 YYREEE (reference sequence). CDR3 protein: CASNRRDRSTLEAFF. CDR3 coding DNA: TGTGCCAGCAACCGCCGGGACAGGAGTACCCTTGAAGCTTTCTTT.